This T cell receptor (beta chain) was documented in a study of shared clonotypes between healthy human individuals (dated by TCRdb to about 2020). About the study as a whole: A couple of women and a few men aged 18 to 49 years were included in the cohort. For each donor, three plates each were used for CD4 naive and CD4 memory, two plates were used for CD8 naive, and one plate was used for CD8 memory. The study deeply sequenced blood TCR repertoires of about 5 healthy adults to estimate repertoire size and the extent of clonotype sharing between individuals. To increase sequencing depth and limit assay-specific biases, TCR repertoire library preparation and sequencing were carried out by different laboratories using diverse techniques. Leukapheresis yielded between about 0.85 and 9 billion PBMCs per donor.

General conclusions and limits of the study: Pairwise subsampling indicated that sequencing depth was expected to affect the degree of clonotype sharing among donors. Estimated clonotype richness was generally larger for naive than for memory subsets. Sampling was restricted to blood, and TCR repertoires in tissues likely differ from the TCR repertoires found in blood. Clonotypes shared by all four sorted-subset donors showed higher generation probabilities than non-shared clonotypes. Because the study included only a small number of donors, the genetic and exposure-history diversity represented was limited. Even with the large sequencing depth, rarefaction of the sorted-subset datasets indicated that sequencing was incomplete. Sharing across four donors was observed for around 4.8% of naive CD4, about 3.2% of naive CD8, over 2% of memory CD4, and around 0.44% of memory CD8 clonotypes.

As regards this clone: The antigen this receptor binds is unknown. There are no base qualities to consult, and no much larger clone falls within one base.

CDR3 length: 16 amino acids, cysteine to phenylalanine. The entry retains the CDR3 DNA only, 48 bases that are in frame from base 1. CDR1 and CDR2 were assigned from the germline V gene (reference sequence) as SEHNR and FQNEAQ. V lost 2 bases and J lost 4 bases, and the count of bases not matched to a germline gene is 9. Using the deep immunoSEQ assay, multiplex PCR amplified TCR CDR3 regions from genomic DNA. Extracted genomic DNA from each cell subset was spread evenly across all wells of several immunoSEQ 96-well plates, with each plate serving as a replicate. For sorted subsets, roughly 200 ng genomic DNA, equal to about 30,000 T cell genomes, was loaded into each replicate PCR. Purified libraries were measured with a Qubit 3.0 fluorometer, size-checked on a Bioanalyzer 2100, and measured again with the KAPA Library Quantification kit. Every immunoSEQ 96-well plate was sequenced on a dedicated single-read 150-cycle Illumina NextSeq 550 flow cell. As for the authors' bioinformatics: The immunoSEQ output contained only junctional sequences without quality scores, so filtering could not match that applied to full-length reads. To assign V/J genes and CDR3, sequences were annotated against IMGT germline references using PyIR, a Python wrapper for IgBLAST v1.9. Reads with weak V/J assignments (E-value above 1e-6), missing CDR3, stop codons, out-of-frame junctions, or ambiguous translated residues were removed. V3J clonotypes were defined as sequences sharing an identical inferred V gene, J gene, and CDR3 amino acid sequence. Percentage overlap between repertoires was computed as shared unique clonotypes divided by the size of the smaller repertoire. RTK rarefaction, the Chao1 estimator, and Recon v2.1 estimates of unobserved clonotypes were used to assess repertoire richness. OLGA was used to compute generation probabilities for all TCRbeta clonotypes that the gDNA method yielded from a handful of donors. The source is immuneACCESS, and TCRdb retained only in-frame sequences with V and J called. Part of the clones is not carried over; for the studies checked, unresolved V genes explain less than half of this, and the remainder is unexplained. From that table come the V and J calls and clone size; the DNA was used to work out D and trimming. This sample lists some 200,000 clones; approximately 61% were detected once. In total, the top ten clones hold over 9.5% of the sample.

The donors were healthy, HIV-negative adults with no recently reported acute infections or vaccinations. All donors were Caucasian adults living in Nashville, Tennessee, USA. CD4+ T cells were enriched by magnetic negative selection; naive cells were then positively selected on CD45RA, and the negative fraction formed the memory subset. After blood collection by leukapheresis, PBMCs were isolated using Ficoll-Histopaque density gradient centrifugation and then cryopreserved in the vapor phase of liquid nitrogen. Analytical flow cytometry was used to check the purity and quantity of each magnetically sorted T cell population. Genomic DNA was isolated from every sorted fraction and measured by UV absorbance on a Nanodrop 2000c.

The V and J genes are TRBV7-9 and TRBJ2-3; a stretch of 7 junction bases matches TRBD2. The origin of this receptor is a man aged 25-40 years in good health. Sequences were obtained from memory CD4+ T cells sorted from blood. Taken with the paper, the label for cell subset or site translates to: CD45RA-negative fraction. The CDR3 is CASSLLAGAAPDTQYF. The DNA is TGTGCCAGCAGCTTATTGGCGGGAGCTGCTCCAGATACGCAGTATTTT.